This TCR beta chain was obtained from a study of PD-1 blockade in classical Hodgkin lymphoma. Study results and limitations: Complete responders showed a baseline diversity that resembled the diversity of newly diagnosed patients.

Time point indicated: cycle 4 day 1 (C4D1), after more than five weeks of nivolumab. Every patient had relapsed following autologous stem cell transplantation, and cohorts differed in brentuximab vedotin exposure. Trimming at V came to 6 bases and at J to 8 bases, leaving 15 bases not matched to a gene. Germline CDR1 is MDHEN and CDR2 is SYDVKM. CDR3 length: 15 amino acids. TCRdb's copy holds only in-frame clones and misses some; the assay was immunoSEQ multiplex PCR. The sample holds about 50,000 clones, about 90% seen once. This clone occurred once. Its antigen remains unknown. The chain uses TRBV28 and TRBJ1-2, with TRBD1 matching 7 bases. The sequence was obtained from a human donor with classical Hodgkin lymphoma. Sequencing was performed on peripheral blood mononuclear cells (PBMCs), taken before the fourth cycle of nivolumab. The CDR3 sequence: CASRPGTAESGGYTF. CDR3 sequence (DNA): TGTGCCAGCAGACCTGGGACAGCGGAATCCGGAGGCTACACCTTC.